The clone carrying this TCR beta chain was seen a handful of times. V lost 6 bases, J lost 12 bases, and 14 bases stayed unmatched. The CDR3 totals 14 residues. This specimen comes from a study of response to subunit inactivated influenza vaccine. A single record per CDR3 protein comes from TCRdb applying MiXCR to the RT-PCR reads. This table has roughly 550,000 distinct CDR3 sequences, approximately 24% appearing once. These data were likewise used in another study, on T cells expressing NK-cell markers. That paper notes: Researchers built TCR beta cDNA using 5'RACE template switching with UMIs. Serological testing identified most of the eight sequenced donors as HCMV-seropositive and one as seronegative. Four donors showed these clonotypes also leading the CD3+CD56-NKG2C+ fraction.

This receptor was obtained from a man in his forties or fifties who received an inactivated influenza vaccine. The sample in question was CD4+ T cells sorted from PBMCs, obtained about 12 days after vaccination. V gene TRBV12-3 or TRBV12-4 combines with J gene TRBJ2-1; 7 nucleotides align to TRBD2. The CDR3, as DNA: TGTGCCAGCAGCCCCGGGGGGTACGATCGTGGGCAGTTCTTC. This translates into CASSPGGYDRGQFF.